These 20 T cell receptor beta chains originate from one sample sequenced in a study of T-cell memory formation after mild COVID-19. TCRdb processed the 5' RACE reads anew with MiXCR; each CDR3 protein has one entry. Among roughly 130,000 distinct CDR3 sequences, approximately 15% were seen once, and the ten largest hold more than 11%. Sequencing input: PBMCs or a T cell subset sorted from them (not recorded which). These receptors were collected from an adult woman who had mild COVID-19 (a few samples of this study predate the infection). Cell type and time point are not known.

The CDR3 loop reads CSVEDRTTNSYEQYF. In DNA form, the CDR3 reads TGCAGCGTTGAAGATCGCACAACCAACTCCTACGAGCAGTACTTC. The chain employs TRBV29-1 and TRBJ2-7; no reliable D call. Per germline, CDR1 SQVTM and CDR2 ANQGSEA. CDR3 length: 15 residues. The V and J ends lost 0 bases and 0 bases respectively, with 12 bases between them.

This clonotype appeared a few times. The junction shows a germline mismatch at one end, possibly a read error. This chain connects TRBV7-7 to TRBJ2-3; 11 bases map to TRBD2. The CDR3 is 15 residues long. Germline-derived CDR1 and CDR2 are SSHAT and FNYEAQ (reference sequence). This CDR3 is CASSLAGGDTDTQYF. CDR3 nucleotides: TGTGCTAGCAGCTTAGCGGGAGGGGATACAGATACGCAGTATTTT.

This chain connects TRBV20-1 to TRBJ2-3; 8 positions match TRBD1. Germline V gene data show CDR1 as DFQATT and CDR2 as SNEGSKA (reference sequence). With V trimmed by 3 bases and J by 1 base, 6 bases remained unmatched. This CDR3 comprises 15 residues. This CDR3 is CSARAPGQGTDTQYF. In DNA form, the CDR3 reads TGCAGTGCTAGGGCCCCGGGACAGGGCACAGATACGCAGTATTTT.

The sample holds a few counts of this clonotype. This chain links TRBV14 with TRBJ1-2, with D possibly matching TRBD1 (5 bases). This CDR3 spans 16 amino acids. Trimming stripped 0 bases from V and 2 bases from J, with 13 bases between. CDR1 is SGHDN and CDR2 is FVKESK in the germline V gene. This chain's CDR3 is CASSQDGRGMNYGYTF. The CDR3 DNA reads TGTGCCAGCAGCCAAGATGGACGGGGGATGAACTATGGCTACACCTTC. Using reference TRBV14 and TRBJ1-2 for the parts outside the CDR3, the full variable domain is EAGVTQFPSHSVIEKGQTVTLRCDPISGHDNLYWYRRVMGKEIKFLLHFVKESKQDESGMPNNRFLAERTGGTYSTLKVQPAELEDSGVYFCASSQDGRGMNYGYTFGSGTRLTVV.

The chain joins TRBV6-1 to TRBJ2-1; maybe TRBD1 (5 bases). V lost 3 bases, J lost 8 bases, and 14 bases lay in between. CDR3 size: 14 residues. Germline V lookup: CDR1 MNHNS, CDR2 SASEGT. CDR3 in DNA: TGTGCCAGCAGTGAGAAGGGGAACCACTATGAGCAGTTCTTC. Its translation: CASSEKGNHYEQFF.

This clonotype was seen a few times. The chain employs TRBV24-1 and TRBJ1-2; no clear D. This CDR3 spans 16 amino acids. V dropped 3 bases and J dropped 2 bases, with 15 bases sitting between them. The germline V gene has CDR1 KGHDR and CDR2 SFDVKD. The CDR3 loop reads CATSDTQGDLNYGYTF. CDR3 bases: TGTGCCACCAGTGATACCCAAGGAGATCTAAACTATGGCTACACCTTC.

This clonotype has only a few counts. The chain combines TRBV9 with TRBJ2-7, with D possibly called TRBD1 or TRBD2 (5 bases each). V lost 4 bases and J lost 2, with 16 bases in between. This CDR3 comprises 15 residues. Germline CDR1 reads SGDLS; CDR2 reads YYNGEE. The CDR3 DNA is TGTGCCAGCAGCCCATCCGGGACGGGAACCTACGAGCAGTACTTC. Translated, it gives CASSPSGTGTYEQYF.

The chain is built from TRBV4-1 and TRBJ2-3; D unclear. The CDR3 extends over 17 amino acids. The germline gives CDR1 MGHRA, CDR2 YSYEKL. V was trimmed by 2 bases and J by 4 bases, leaving 19 bases between them. The CDR3 coding sequence is TGCGCCAGCAGCCAAACCCCATTGTTATCTTTCCCAGATACGCAGTATTTT. It codes for CASSQTPLLSFPDTQYF.

The chain carries TRBV6-5 and TRBJ2-1; 15 bases map to TRBD2. Germline values: CDR1 MNHEY, CDR2 SVGAGI. The ends lost 0 bases at V and 5 bases at J; junction bases unmatched: 8. The CDR3 spans 19 residues. The CDR3 DNA follows: TGTGCCAGCAGTTACTCAGGGACTAGCGGGGGGCCGACCGACAATGAGCAGTTCTTC. Its translation is CASSYSGTSGGPTDNEQFF.

The rearrangement uses TRBV9 and TRBJ1-5; possibly TRBD1 for D (5 bases). With 0 bases removed from V and 4 bases from J, the gap between germline ends came to 8 bases. There are 14 residues in the CDR3. Germline V CDR1 and CDR2: SGDLS, YYNGEE. The CDR3 here is CASSVAPGNQPQHF. For the CDR3, the DNA is TGTGCCAGCAGCGTAGCTCCAGGGAATCAGCCCCAGCATTTT.

Only a few counts were recorded for this clonotype. The J gene is TRBJ1-1, the V gene TRBV20-1; D is ambiguous. The CDR3 covers 12 residues. Trimming pared 3 bases from V and 6 bases from J, leaving 11 bases between. The germline CDR1 and CDR2 sequences are DFQATT and SNEGSKA (reference sequence). CDR3 residues: CSASRTVSEAFF. CDR3 nucleotide sequence: TGCAGTGCTAGTCGGACCGTTTCTGAAGCTTTCTTT.

This clonotype has just a few counts. The rearrangement uses TRBV29-1 and TRBJ1-5; 9 bases are a match to TRBD1. There are 20 residues in the CDR3. V trimming: 5 bases; J trimming: 4 bases; junction bases outside the gene matches: 24. The V gene's germline CDR1 is SQVTM and CDR2 ANQGSEA. CDR3 nucleotides: TGCAGCGTTTGGATCTGCGGGACAGGGCCCCTGGGCCGAAAAAATCAGCCCCAGCATTTT. Protein product: CSVWICGTGPLGRKNQPQHF. The whole variable domain, filled in from reference TRBV29-1 and TRBJ1-5, reads SAVISQKPSRDICQRGTSLTIQCQVDSQVTMMFWYRQQPGQSLTLIATANQGSEATYESGFVIDKFPISRPNLTFSTLTVSNMSPEDSSIYLCSVWICGTGPLGRKNQPQHFGDGTRLSIL.

This clonotype was recorded a few times. The chain carries TRBV5-1 and TRBJ2-3; TRBD2 might be the D (5 bases). CDR1 and CDR2 (germline): SGHRS, YFSETQ. Trimming took off 7 bases at V and 2 bases at J, with 11 bases between the two ends. CDR3 size: 13 residues. This CDR3 is CASGRELTDTQYF. DNA of the CDR3: TGCGCCAGCGGCCGGGAACTCACAGATACGCAGTATTTT.

This clonotype came up a few times. CDR3 bases: TGTGCCACCAGTGAAGCGCGGGACGAGCAAGAGACCCAGTACTTC. Its protein is CATSEARDEQETQYF. The J gene is TRBJ2-5, the V gene TRBV24-1; maybe TRBD2 (6 bases). This CDR3 has 15 residues. Trimming removed 4 bases at V and 2 bases at J, with 13 bases between. Looked up from germline, CDR1 is KGHDR and CDR2 is SFDVKD.

This clonotype was detected a few times. The rearrangement joins TRBV4-2 to TRBJ1-2; the match to TRBD1 covers 8 bases. The J segment lost 8 bases and the V segment lost 3 bases, leaving 14 bases of the junction unmatched. Per germline, CDR1 LGHNA and CDR2 YNFKEQ. CDR3 length: 16 residues. The chain's CDR3 is CASSQGWGQEDLGYTF. For the CDR3, the DNA is TGTGCCAGCAGCCAGGGATGGGGACAGGAGGATTTGGGCTACACCTTC.

There are a few counts of this clonotype. V and J are TRBV12-3 or TRBV12-4 and TRBJ1-5, with D unclear. CDR3 size: 14 residues. Trimming took off 3 bases at V and 7 bases at J, with 13 bases between the two ends. Here the CDR3 DNA reads TGTGCCAGCAGTTTGAAGGATGTGGGGCAGCCCCAGCATTTT. This sequence encodes CASSLKDVGQPQHF.

V is TRBV12-3 or TRBV12-4 and J is TRBJ2-3, with a weak D call TRBD2 (7 bases). This CDR3 is built from 17 residues. V lost 6 bases and J 3 bases, leaving 22 bases between the germline ends. The chain's CDR3 is CASSPSDRGAITDTQYF. DNA for the CDR3: TGTGCCAGCAGCCCCTCGGACCGGGGGGCCATTACAGATACGCAGTATTTT.

This clonotype occurred a few times. This chain connects TRBV11-3 to TRBJ2-4; TRBD1 matches at 7 bases. The CDR3 extends over 16 amino acids. The ends lost 3 bases at V and 0 bases at J; junction bases unmatched: 5. Per the germline V gene, CDR1 is SGHNT and CDR2 is YENEEA. CDR3 nucleotide sequence: TGTGCCAGCAGCTTGTGGACAGGACCAGCCAAAAACATTCAGTACTTC. Residues: CASSLWTGPAKNIQYF.

This clonotype has only a few counts. The chain joins TRBV20-1 to TRBJ2-5, with D uncertain. Germline V lookup: CDR1 DFQATT, CDR2 SNEGSKA (reference sequence). V lost 5 bases and J 5 bases, leaving 18 bases between the germline ends. The CDR3 runs 14 residues. CDR3 sequence (DNA): TGCAGTGCTCTCCTCAGGAGACGGGTGGAGACCCAGTACTTC. Translated, it gives CSALLRRRVETQYF.

The V gene is TRBV12-3 or TRBV12-4, the J gene TRBJ1-5, with 9 bases aligning to TRBD1. This CDR3 has 16 residues. V was pared by 5 bases and J by 4 bases, with 9 bases of the junction left unmatched. This chain's CDR3 is CASSPGQTGGNQPQHF. CDR3 bases: TGTGCCAGCAGTCCCGGACAGACAGGGGGAAATCAGCCCCAGCATTTT.